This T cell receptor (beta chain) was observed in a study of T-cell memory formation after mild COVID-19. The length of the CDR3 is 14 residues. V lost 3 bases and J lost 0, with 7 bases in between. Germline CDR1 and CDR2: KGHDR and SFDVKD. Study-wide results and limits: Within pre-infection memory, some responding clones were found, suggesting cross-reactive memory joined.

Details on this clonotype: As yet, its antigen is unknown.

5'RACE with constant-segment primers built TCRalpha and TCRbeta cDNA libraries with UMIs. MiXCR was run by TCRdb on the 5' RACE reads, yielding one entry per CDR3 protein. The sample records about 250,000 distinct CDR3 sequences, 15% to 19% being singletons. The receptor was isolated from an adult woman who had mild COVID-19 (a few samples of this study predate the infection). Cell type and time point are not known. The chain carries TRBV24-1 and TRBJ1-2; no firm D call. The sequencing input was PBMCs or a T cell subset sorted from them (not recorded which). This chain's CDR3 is CATSDPGANYGYTF. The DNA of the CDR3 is TGTGCCACCAGTGATCCGGGAGCTAACTATGGCTACACCTTC.